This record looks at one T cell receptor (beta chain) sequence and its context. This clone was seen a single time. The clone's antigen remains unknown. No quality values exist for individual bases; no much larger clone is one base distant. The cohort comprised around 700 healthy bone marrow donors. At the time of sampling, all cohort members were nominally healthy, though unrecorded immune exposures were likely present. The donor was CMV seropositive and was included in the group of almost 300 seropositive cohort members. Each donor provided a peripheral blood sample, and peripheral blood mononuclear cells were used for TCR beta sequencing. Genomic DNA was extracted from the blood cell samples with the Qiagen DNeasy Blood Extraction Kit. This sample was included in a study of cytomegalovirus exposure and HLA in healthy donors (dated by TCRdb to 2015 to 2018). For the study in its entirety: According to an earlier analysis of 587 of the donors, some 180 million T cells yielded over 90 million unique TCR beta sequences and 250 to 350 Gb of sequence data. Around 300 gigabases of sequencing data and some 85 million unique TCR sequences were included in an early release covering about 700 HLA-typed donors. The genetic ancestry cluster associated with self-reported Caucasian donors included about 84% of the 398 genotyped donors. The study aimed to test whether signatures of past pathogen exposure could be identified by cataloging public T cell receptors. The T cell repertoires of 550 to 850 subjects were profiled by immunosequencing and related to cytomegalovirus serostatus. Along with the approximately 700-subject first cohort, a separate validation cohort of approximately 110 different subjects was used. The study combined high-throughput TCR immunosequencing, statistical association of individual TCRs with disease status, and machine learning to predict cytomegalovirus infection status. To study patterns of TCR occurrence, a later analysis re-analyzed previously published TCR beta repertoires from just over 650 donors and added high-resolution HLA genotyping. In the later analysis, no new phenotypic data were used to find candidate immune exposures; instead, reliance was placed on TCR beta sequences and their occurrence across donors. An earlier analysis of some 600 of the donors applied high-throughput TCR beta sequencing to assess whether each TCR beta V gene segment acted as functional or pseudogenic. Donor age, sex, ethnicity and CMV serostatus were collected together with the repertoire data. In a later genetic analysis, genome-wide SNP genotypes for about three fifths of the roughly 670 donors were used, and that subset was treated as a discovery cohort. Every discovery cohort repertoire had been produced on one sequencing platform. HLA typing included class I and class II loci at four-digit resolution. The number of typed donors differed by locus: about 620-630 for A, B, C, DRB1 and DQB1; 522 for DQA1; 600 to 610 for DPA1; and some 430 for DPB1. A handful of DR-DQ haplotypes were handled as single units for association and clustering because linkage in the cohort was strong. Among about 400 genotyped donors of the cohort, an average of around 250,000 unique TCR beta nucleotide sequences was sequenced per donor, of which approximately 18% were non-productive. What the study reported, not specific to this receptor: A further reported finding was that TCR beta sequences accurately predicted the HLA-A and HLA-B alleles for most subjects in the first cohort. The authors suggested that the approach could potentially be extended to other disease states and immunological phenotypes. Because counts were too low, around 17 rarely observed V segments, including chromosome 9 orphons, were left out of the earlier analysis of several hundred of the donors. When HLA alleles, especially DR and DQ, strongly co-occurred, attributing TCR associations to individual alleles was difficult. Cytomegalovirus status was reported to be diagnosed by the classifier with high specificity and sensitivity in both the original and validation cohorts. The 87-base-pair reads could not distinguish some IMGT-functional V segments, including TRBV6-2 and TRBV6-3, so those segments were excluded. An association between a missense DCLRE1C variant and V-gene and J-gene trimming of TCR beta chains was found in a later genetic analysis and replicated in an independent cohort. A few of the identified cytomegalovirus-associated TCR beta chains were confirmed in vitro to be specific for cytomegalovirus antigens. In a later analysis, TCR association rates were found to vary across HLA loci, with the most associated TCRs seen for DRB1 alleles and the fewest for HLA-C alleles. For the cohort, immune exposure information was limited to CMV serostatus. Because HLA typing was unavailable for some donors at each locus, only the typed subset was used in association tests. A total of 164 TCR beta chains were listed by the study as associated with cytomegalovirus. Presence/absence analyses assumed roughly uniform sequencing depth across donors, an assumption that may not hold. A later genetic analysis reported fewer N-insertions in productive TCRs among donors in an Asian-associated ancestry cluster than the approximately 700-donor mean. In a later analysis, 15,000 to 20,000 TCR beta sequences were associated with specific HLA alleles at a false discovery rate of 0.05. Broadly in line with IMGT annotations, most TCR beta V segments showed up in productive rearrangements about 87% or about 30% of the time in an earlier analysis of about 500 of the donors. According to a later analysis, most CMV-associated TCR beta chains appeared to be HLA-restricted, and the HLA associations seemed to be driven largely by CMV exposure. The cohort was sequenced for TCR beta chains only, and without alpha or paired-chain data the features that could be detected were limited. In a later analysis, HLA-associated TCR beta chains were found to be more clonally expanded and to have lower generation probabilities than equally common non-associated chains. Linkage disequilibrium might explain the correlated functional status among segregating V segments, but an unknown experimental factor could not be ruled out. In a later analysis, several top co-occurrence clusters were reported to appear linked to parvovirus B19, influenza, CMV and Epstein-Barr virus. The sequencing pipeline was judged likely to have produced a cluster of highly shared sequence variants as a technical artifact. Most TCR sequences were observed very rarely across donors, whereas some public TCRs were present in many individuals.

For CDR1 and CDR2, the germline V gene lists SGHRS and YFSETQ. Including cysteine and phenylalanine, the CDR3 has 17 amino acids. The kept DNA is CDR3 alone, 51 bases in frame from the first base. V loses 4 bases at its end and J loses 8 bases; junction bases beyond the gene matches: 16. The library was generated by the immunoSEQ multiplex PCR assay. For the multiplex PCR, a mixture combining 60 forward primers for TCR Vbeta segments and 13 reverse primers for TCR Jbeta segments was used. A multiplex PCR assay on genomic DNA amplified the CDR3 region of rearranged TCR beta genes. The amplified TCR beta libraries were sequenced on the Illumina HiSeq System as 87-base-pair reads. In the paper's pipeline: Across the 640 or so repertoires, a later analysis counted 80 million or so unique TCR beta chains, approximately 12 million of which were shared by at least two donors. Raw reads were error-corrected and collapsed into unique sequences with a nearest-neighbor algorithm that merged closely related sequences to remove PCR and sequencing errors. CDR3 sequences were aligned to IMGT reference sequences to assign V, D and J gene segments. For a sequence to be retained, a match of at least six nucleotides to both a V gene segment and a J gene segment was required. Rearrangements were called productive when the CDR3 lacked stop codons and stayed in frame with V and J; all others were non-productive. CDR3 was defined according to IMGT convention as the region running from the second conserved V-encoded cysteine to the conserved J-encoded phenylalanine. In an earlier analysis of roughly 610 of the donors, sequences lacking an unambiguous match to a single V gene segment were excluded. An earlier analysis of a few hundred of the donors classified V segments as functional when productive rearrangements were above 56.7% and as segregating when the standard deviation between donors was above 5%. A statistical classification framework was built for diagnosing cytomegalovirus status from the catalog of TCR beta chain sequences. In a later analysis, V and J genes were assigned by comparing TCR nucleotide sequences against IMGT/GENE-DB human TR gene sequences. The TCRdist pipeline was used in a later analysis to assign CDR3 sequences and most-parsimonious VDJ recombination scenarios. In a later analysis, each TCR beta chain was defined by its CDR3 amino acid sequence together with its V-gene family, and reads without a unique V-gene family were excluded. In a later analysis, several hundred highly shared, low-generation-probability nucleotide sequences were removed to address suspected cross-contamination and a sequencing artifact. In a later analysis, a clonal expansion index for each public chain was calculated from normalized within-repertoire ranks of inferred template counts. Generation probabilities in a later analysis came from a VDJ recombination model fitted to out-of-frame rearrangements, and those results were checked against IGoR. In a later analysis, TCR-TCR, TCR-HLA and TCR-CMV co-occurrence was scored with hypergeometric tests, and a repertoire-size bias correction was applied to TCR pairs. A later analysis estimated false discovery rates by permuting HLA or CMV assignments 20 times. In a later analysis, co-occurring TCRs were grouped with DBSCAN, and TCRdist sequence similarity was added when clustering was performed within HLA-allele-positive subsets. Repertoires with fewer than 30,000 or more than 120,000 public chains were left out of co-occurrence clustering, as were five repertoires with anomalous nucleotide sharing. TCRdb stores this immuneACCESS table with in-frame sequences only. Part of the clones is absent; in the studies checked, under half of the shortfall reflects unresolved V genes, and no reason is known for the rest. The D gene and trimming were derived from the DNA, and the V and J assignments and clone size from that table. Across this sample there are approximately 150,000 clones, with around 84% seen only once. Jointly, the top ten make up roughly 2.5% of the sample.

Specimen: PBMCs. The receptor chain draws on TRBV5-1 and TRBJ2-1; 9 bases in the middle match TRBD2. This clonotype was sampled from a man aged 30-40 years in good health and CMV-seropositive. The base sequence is TGCGCCAGCAGCCACCCTTTGGATAGCGGGAGTTCCCATGAGCAGTTCTTC. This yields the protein CASSHPLDSGSSHEQFF.